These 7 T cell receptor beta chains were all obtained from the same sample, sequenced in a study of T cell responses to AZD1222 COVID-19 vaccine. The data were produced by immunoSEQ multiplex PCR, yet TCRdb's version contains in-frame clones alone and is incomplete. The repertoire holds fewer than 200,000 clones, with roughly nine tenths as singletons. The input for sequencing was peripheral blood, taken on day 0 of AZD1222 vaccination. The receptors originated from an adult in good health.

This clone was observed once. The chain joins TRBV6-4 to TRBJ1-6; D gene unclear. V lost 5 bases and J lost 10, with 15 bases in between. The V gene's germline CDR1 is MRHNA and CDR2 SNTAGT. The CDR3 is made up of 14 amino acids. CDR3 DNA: TGTGCCAGCAGTCAACAGCGGGATGGGTCACCCCTCCACTTT. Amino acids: CASSQQRDGSPLHF.

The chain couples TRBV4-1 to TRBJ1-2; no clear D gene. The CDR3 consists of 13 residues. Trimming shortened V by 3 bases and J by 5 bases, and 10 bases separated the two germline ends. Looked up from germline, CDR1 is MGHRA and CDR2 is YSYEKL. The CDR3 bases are TGCGCCAGCAGCCACCTGGACGGGTATGGCTACACCTTC. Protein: CASSHLDGYGYTF.

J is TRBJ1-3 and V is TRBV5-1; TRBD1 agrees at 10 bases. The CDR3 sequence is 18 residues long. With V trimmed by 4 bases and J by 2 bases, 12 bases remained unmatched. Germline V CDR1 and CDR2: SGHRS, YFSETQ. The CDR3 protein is CASSERQGARDTGNTIYF. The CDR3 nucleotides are TGCGCCAGCAGCGAAAGACAGGGGGCGCGGGACACTGGAAACACCATATATTTT.

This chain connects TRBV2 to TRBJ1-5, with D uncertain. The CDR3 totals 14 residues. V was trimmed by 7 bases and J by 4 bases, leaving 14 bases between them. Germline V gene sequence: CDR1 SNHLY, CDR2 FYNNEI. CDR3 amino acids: CASTPDGFNQPQHF. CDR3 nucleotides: TGTGCCAGCACGCCGGACGGATTTAATCAGCCCCAGCATTTT.

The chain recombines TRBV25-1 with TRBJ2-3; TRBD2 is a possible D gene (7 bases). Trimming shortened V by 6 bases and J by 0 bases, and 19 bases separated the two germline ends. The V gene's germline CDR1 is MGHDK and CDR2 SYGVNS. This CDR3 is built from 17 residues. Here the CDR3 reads CASSAPWAGASTDTQYF. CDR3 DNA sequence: TGTGCCAGCAGCGCCCCTTGGGCGGGGGCTAGCACAGATACGCAGTATTTT.

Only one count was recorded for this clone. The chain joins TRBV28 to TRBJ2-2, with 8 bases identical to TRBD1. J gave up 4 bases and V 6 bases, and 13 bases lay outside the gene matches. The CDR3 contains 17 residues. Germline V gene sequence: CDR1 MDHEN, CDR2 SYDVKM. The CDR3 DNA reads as TGTGCCAGCAGATCCACCCGGCCCACAGGGGGCACCGGGGAGCTGTTTTTT. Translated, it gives CASRSTRPTGGTGELFF.

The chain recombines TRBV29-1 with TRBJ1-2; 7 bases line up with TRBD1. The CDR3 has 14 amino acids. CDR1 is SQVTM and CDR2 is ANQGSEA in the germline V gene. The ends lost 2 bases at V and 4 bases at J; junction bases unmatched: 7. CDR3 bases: TGCAGCGTTGAACCACCCAGGACAGGCTATGGCTACACCTTC. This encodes CSVEPPRTGYGYTF.